The 28 T cell receptor beta chains below were found in one sample sequenced in a study of blood T cell repertoires in COVID-19. TCRdb's table, derived via immunoSEQ multiplex PCR, lists solely in-frame clones and lacks some. The sample includes roughly 250,000 clones, roughly 82% of them seen just once. The sample taken for sequencing was peripheral blood. These receptors were taken from an elderly woman with active or convalescent COVID-19.

This chain links TRBV2 with TRBJ1-2, with D unclear. This CDR3 region has 14 residues. From germline, CDR1 is SNHLY and CDR2 FYNNEI. V lost 6 bases and J lost 2, with 13 bases in between. CDR3 nucleotide sequence: TGTGCCAGCAGGTCAAACAGAGAAAACTATGGCTACACCTTC. Translating gives CASRSNRENYGYTF.

The chain uses TRBV9 and TRBJ2-1; 15 bases are a match to TRBD2. The CDR3 is 18 residues long. Germline assignment: CDR1 SGDLS and CDR2 YYNGEE. Trimming took 0 bases from V and 7 from J; bases not matched to a gene: 8. CDR3 sequence: CASSVALSGLAGGNEQFF. In DNA, the CDR3 is TGTGCCAGCAGCGTAGCTCTGTCAGGACTAGCGGGAGGGAATGAGCAGTTCTTC.

This chain joins TRBV5-1 and TRBJ2-6; D is uncertain. Trimming shortened V by 0 bases and J by 2 bases, and 6 bases separated the two germline ends. The CDR3 covers 15 residues. In germline, CDR1 is SGHRS, CDR2 YFSETQ. CDR3 sequence: CASSLALPGANVLTF. The CDR3 nucleotides are TGCGCCAGCAGCTTGGCCCTTCCTGGGGCCAACGTCCTGACTTTC.

This clone appeared a few times. J is TRBJ1-5 and V is TRBV6-6; D not certain. CDR3 length equals 13 residues. Germline values: CDR1 MNHNY, CDR2 SVGAGI (reference sequence). Trimming cost V 7 bases and J 2 bases, with 9 bases left between them. DNA of the CDR3: TGTGCCAGCATGGAGCAAGGCAATCAGCCCCAGCATTTT. Amino acids: CASMEQGNQPQHF.

A note on this clone: A junction boundary mismatches the germline segment, possibly from a read error. This chain joins TRBV9 and TRBJ2-1; the match to TRBD2 covers 9 bases. Germline CDR1 is SGDLS and CDR2 is YYNGEE. The CDR3 runs to 15 residues. The CDR3, as DNA: TGTCCCAGCAGCCGCGGGGGGGCCGGGGGCAATGAGCAGTTCTTC. Encoded protein: CPSSRGGAGGNEQFF.

This chain uses TRBV19 with TRBJ2-2; possibly TRBD2 for D (5 bases). The CDR3 is made up of 15 amino acids. CDR1 and CDR2 (germline): LNHDA, SQIVND (reference sequence). V lost 6 bases and J lost 1, with 12 bases in between. The DNA for the CDR3 is TGTGCCAGTAGACGGGAAAGCTTGAACACCGGGGAGCTGTTTTTT. Amino acid sequence: CASRRESLNTGELFF. Full variable domain (remainder filled in from reference TRBV19 and TRBJ2-2): DGGITQSPKYLFRKEGQNVTLSCEQNLNHDAMYWYRQDPGQGLRLIYYSQIVNDFQKGDIAEGYSVSREKKESFPLTVTSAQKNPTAFYLCASRRESLNTGELFFGEGSRLTVL.

The rearrangement links TRBV12-3 or TRBV12-4 to TRBJ2-7, with D perhaps matching TRBD1 (5 bases). Trimming removed 2 bases from V and 3 bases from J, with 5 bases in between. The CDR3 length is 12 residues. The CDR3 loop reads CASSLQGYEQYF. The CDR3 DNA reads TGTGCCAGCAGTTTACAGGGCTACGAGCAGTACTTC.

The chain recombines TRBV19 with TRBJ1-1; TRBD1 matches at 8 bases. V gave up 5 bases and J gave up 11 bases; unmatched junction bases: 7. This CDR3 has 12 residues. Germline-derived CDR1 and CDR2 are LNHDA and SQIVND (reference sequence). CDR3 sequence reads: CASSPSDRVAFF. CDR3 DNA sequence: TGTGCCAGTAGTCCTTCGGACAGGGTTGCTTTCTTT.

The rearrangement uses TRBV20-1 and TRBJ1-2; 8 nucleotides line up with TRBD1. The CDR3 loop spans 11 amino acids. CDR1 is DFQATT, CDR2 SNEGSKA, per germline (reference sequence). J gave up 2 bases and V 7 bases, and 0 bases lay outside the gene matches. The CDR3 DNA reads as TGCAGTGGGGACAGGAACTATGGCTACACCTTC. Its protein is CSGDRNYGYTF.

The gene calls are TRBV2 and TRBJ1-2; 7 nucleotides align to TRBD1. Looked up from germline, CDR1 is SNHLY and CDR2 is FYNNEI. V lost 4 bases to trimming and J lost 6 bases; unmatched junction nucleotides: 2. The CDR3 has 12 amino acids. The CDR3 coding sequence is TGTGCCAGCAGTGCAGACAGGGATGGCTACACCTTC. This translates into CASSADRDGYTF.

The J gene is TRBJ1-1, the V gene TRBV5-1; D perhaps matches TRBD1 (6 bases). CDR3 size: 14 residues. Germline V gene data show CDR1 as SGHRS and CDR2 as YFSETQ. Trimming removed 4 bases from V and 3 bases from J, with 13 bases in between. The CDR3 DNA follows: TGCGCCAGCAGCAGGCAGACAGGAGACACTGAAGCTTTCTTT. It translates to CASSRQTGDTEAFF.

The V gene is TRBV28, the J gene TRBJ1-1; the D is unclear. The CDR3 runs to 11 residues. CDR1 is MDHEN and CDR2 is SYDVKM in the germline V gene. V lost 4 bases, J lost 5 bases, and 5 bases lay in between. The CDR3 spells CASSSNTEAFF. DNA for the CDR3: TGTGCCAGCAGTTCTAATACTGAAGCTTTCTTT.

The rearrangement joins TRBV30 to TRBJ1-3; tentatively, D is TRBD1 (5 bases). The CDR3 loop spans 15 amino acids. V was pared by 1 base and J by 7 bases, with 17 bases between. CDR1 and CDR2 from the germline V gene are GTSNPN and SVGIG (reference sequence). The CDR3 sequence is CAWSGGSSGWNTIYF. CDR3 coding DNA: TGTGCCTGGAGTGGCGGGAGTTCAGGGTGGAACACCATATATTTT.

V is TRBV5-1 and J is TRBJ2-7; maybe TRBD2 (6 bases). The CDR3 spans 15 residues. The V gene's germline CDR1 is SGHRS and CDR2 YFSETQ. The germline V and J ends were trimmed by 1 base and 0 bases, with 11 bases remaining between them. CDR3 nucleotides: TGCGCCAGCAGCTTGTTTGCGGGGCACTCCTACGAGCAGTACTTC. Translating gives CASSLFAGHSYEQYF.

CDR3 amino acids: CASSWRPGNTGELFF. The CDR3 nucleotides are TGCGCCAGCAGCTGGCGACCGGGAAACACCGGGGAGCTGTTTTTT. The chain links TRBV5-1 to TRBJ2-2, with D possibly being TRBD2 (5 bases). Trimming removed 3 bases at V and 2 bases at J, with 11 bases between. Germline loops: CDR1 SGHRS, CDR2 YFSETQ. The CDR3 has 15 amino acids.

As to this clone: Different DNA sequences within this sample yield the same CDR3. The V and J genes are TRBV5-1 and TRBJ1-1; D is ambiguous. The CDR3 covers 14 residues. Trimming removed 1 base at V and 5 bases at J, with 12 bases between. Per the germline V gene, CDR1 is SGHRS and CDR2 is YFSETQ. DNA of the CDR3: TGCGCCAGCAGCTTGAGGACGGAGGGAACTGAAGCTTTCTTT. It translates to CASSLRTEGTEAFF.

The chain links TRBV5-4 to TRBJ2-1; no definite D call. Per germline, CDR1 SGHNT and CDR2 YYREEE (reference sequence). The length of the CDR3 is 15 residues. Deletions cut 2 bases from V and 0 bases from J, with 9 bases between. DNA of the CDR3: TGTGCCAGCAGCTTTTCACAGAACTCCTACAATGAGCAGTTCTTC. Its protein product is CASSFSQNSYNEQFF. The full variable domain, completed using reference TRBV5-4 and TRBJ2-1, is ETGVTQSPTHLIKTRGQQVTLRCSSQSGHNTVSWYQQALGQGPQFIFQYYREEENGRGNFPPRFSGLQFPNYSSELNVNALELDDSALYLCASSFSQNSYNEQFFGPGTRLTVL.

V and J are TRBV6-2 or TRBV6-3 and TRBJ2-7; the match to TRBD2 covers 7 bases. The V segment lost 3 bases and the J segment 4 bases; nucleotides outside the gene matches: 3. CDR1 MNHEY and CDR2 SVGEGT come from the germline V gene. The CDR3 is made up of 13 amino acids. The CDR3 spells CASSYGGEYEQYF. In DNA form, the CDR3 reads TGTGCCAGCAGTTATGGGGGGGAGTACGAGCAGTACTTC.

This clone appeared a single time. The chain uses TRBV5-5 and TRBJ1-3, with D possibly TRBD1 on 6 matching bases. The length of the CDR3 is 15 residues. CDR1 is SGHKS and CDR2 is YYEKEE in the germline V gene (reference sequence). Trimming pared 2 bases from V and 4 bases from J, leaving 13 bases between. For the CDR3, the DNA is TGTGCCAGCAGCTTCAACAGGGTGGACGGAAACACCATATATTTT. Translating it yields CASSFNRVDGNTIYF.

This chain uses TRBV6-5 with TRBJ2-7; D gene ambiguous. Germline CDR1 is MNHEY and CDR2 is SVGAGI. This CDR3 comprises 11 residues. V was clipped by 4 bases and J by 5 bases, with 6 bases between them. The CDR3 bases are TGTGCCAGCAGTTCGCAGAACGAGCAGTACTTC. Translating gives CASSSQNEQYF.

The chain is built from TRBV7-8 and TRBJ2-5; TRBD1 matches 7 bases. Trimming took 2 bases from V and 2 from J; bases not matched to a gene: 14. Looked up from germline, CDR1 is SGHVS and CDR2 is FQNEAQ. This CDR3 region has 18 residues. The CDR3 sequence is CASSLPSFRTGLQETQYF. CDR3 in DNA: TGTGCCAGCAGCTTACCTAGCTTTAGGACAGGTCTTCAAGAGACCCAGTACTTC.

Only one count was recorded for this clone. The chain is built from TRBV6-5 and TRBJ1-5; 8 bases are a match to TRBD1. The CDR3 is 15 residues long. Germline V gene lookup returns CDR1 MNHEY and CDR2 SVGAGI. Trimming took 0 bases from V and 5 from J; bases not matched to a gene: 3. The CDR3 region has the DNA TGTGCCAGCAGTTACTCGACAGGGGCCCATCAGCCCCAGCATTTT. This translates into CASSYSTGAHQPQHF.

J is TRBJ1-4 and V is TRBV6-2 or TRBV6-3; D is unclear. The CDR3 runs 12 residues. Per germline, CDR1 MNHEY and CDR2 SVGEGT. V lost 1 base to trimming and J lost 7 bases, with 4 bases between them. The CDR3 DNA reads TGTGCCAGCAGTTACTTCGTTGAAAAACTGTTTTTT. This gives the protein CASSYFVEKLFF.

V is TRBV2 and J is TRBJ2-7; 8 bases match TRBD1. CDR3 length: 16 residues. The ends lost 2 bases at V and 5 bases at J; junction bases unmatched: 11. The germline CDR1 and CDR2 sequences are SNHLY and FYNNEI. This chain's CDR3 is CASSEMGSGGLHEQYF. In DNA, the CDR3 is TGTGCCAGCAGTGAAATGGGGTCAGGGGGCCTCCACGAGCAGTACTTC.

This clone was counted only a few times. The chain is built from TRBV18 and TRBJ2-2, with 8 bases identical to TRBD1. The germline CDR1 and CDR2 sequences are KGHSH and LQKENI. J was trimmed by 0 bases and V by 3 bases; bases with no gene match: 9. CDR3 length: 18 residues. CDR3 in amino acids: CASSPNRWDRSNTGELFF. CDR3 nucleotides: TGTGCCAGCTCACCTAACAGGTGGGACAGGTCGAACACCGGGGAGCTGTTTTTT.

The chain combines TRBV6-2 or TRBV6-3 with TRBJ2-7, with TRBD1 as a possible D gene (6 bases). Germline V gene sequence: CDR1 MNHEY, CDR2 SVGEGT. V shed 5 bases and J shed 5 bases, with 22 bases lying between them. The CDR3 loop spans 16 amino acids. The CDR3 DNA reads TGTGCCAGCAGTCGACAGGCTCAATTGCTGGCCGACGAGCAGTACTTC. Residues: CASSRQAQLLADEQYF.

The chain employs TRBV6-1 and TRBJ2-1, with 8 bases aligning to TRBD2. After removal of 2 bases from V and 3 bases from J, the junction contained 6 bases not matched to a gene. CDR1 MNHNS and CDR2 SASEGT come from the germline V gene. The CDR3 consists of 16 residues. Here the CDR3 reads CASSETRGDGYNEQFF. The CDR3 DNA is TGTGCCAGCAGTGAAACGCGGGGGGACGGCTACAATGAGCAGTTCTTC.

V is TRBV6-6 and J is TRBJ1-2; 7 nucleotides match TRBD1. Trimming cost V 3 bases and J 8 bases; bases outside gene matches: 6. This CDR3 comprises 13 residues. From germline, CDR1 is MNHNY and CDR2 SVGAGI (reference sequence). Written as DNA, the CDR3 is TGTGCCAGCAGTTATGGGACAGTGGCCGGCTACACCTTC. Protein product: CASSYGTVAGYTF.